The clone carrying this TCR beta chain appeared many times. Its target is not known. The junction and the germline gene differ at one end; a read error may be behind it. Samples came from axillary lymph nodes draining the breast cancer. MiXCR, run by TCRdb on the multiplex PCR reads, gives a single entry per CDR3 protein. The sample carries fewer than 200,000 distinct CDR3 sequences, 33% recorded once. This entry belongs to a study of breast tumors, draining lymph nodes, adjacent tissues. Study-wide results and caveats: The lymph node origin of tumor T cells was framed as consistent with a hypothesis, not demonstrated. Luminal-like breast cancer showed significantly higher tumor–nontumor repertoire similarity than basal-like. The data were judged consistent with most tumor T cells coming from lymph node and expanding in tumor.

Germline V gives CDR1 SEHNR, CDR2 FQNEAQ (reference sequence). The CDR3 has 15 residues. The V gene is TRBV7-9, the J gene TRBJ1-2; 8 bases align to TRBD1. What was sequenced was axillary lymph node tissue. The origin of this receptor is a female donor with breast cancer. Some clones in this sample may be carry-over from other donors' samples. CDR3 DNA sequence: TGTGCCAGCAGCTTGACAGGGGTTGCTAACTATGGCTACCCCTTC. Its protein product is CASSLTGVANYGYPF.